This is a list of T cell receptor beta chains from one sample in a study of CD8+CD57+ T cells in acquired aplastic anemia. From the reads, TCRdb called clonotypes with MiXCR, one entry per CDR3 protein. The data contain roughly 190,000 distinct CDR3 sequences, around 47% of them singletons. Source material: sorted CD4+, CD8+, or CD8+CD57+ T cells (not recorded which) from PBMCs. The receptors shown here come from a human donor with aplastic anemia. Each CDR3 is given with its conserved first and last residue. A D gene is named only where the DNA matches it firmly. Some rows have no size entry. The others give once, few or many, or a class for an expanded clone.

CDR3nt	CDR3aa	v_gene	j_gene	d_gene	abundance
TGTGCCATCAGTGCCCGTGAGGGGGCAACTAACTATGGCTACACCTTC	CAISAREGATNYGYTF	TRBV10-3	TRBJ1-2	TRBD1	.
TGCGCCAGCAGCCAAGATATGGCGGGAGCGGCTAACTACAATGAGCAGTTCTTC	CASSQDMAGAANYNEQFF	TRBV4-1	TRBJ2-1	TRBD2	few
TGTGCCAGCAGCCAACGGACTAGCGGGAGTAATGAGCAGTTCTTC	CASSQRTSGSNEQFF	TRBV4-2	TRBJ2-1	TRBD2	many
TGCGCCAGCAGCACCAGACAGGGGGCGGATACGCAGTATTTT	CASSTRQGADTQYF	TRBV10-1	TRBJ2-3	TRBD1	.
TGCAGTACTAGAGAATCGACAGTTAATCAGCCCCAGCATTTT	CSTRESTVNQPQHF	TRBV20-1	TRBJ1-5	.	few
TGTGCCACCCCTCGGGACTTGGCTAGGAATGAGCAGTTCTTC	CATPRDLARNEQFF	TRBV10-3	TRBJ2-1	.	many
TGCGCCAGCAGCCAGGAAGCGGGGACAGGGGGCACTGAAGCTTTCTTT	CASSQEAGTGGTEAFF	TRBV4-3	TRBJ1-1	TRBD1	.
TGTGCCACCAGTGACCCCGTAGGGGGCGGAAAGCAGTACTTC	CATSDPVGGGKQYF	TRBV24-1	TRBJ2-7	TRBD1	few
TGTGCCAGTAGTACCGCGGGAGGGTCCTACGAGCAGTACTTC	CASSTAGGSYEQYF	TRBV19	TRBJ2-7	TRBD2	.
TGTGCCAGCACCCCGAGGGGGCCGCTACCTAATTCACCCCTCCACTTT	CASTPRGPLPNSPLHF	TRBV11-1	TRBJ1-6	TRBD1	few
TGTGCCAGCAGCTTAGCCAATAATAGGGAAAAACTGTTTTTT	CASSLANNREKLFF	TRBV7-9	TRBJ1-4	.	many
TGTGCCTGGACCGATCGGACCTACGAGCAGTACTTC	CAWTDRTYEQYF	TRBV30	TRBJ2-7	.	.
TGTGCCAGCAGCACTAGCAATTCAGGGTTTGGGACAGATACGCAGTATTTT	CASSTSNSGFGTDTQYF	TRBV2	TRBJ2-3	.	.
TGCGCCAGCAGCTTGGCTAGCGGTCGCGAACCCACGCAGTACTTC	CASSLASGREPTQYF	TRBV5-1	TRBJ2-7	TRBD2	many
TGTGCCAGCAGCTTAGAGGGACAGGGGGCACTAAATGAGCAGTTCTTC	CASSLEGQGALNEQFF	TRBV11-2	TRBJ2-1	TRBD1	many
TGCAGTGCCGCATGGCACAGTCAAGAGACCCAGTACTTC	CSAAWHSQETQYF	TRBV20-1	TRBJ2-5	.	.
TGTGCCAGTAGTGCCGGGACTAGCAGGGAGCAGTTCTTC	CASSAGTSREQFF	TRBV19	TRBJ2-1	TRBD2	.
TGTGCCACCAGTGATCTGGTTACCACAGATACGCAGTATTTT	CATSDLVTTDTQYF	TRBV24-1	TRBJ2-3	.	.
TGTGCCAGCAGCCCCCGACTAGCGGGAGGGCCCAAGGCCGGCATGTACAAGCAGTACTTC	CASSPRLAGGPKAGMYKQYF	TRBV11-2	TRBJ2-7	TRBD2	many
TGTGCCAGCAGCGTAGGCTACAATGAGCAGTTCTTC	CASSVGYNEQFF	TRBV19	TRBJ2-1	.	many
TGTGCCAGCAGTTGGGGGTTCGGAGGATCAGAGACCCAGTACTTC	CASSWGFGGSETQYF	TRBV12-3/TRBV12-4	TRBJ2-5	.	.
TGTGCCACCAGCGATCTTAACTATGGCTACACCTTC	CATSDLNYGYTF	TRBV15	TRBJ1-2	.	few
TGCGGTGCTAGAGTGAGAAGCGGGGCTCCCTACAATGAGCAGTTCTTC	CGARVRSGAPYNEQFF	TRBV20-1	TRBJ2-1	TRBD2	.
TGCGCCAGCAGCTTGGGAGGCCGACAGAACACTGGAGCTTTCTTT	CASSLGGRQNTGAFF	TRBV5-1	TRBJ1-1	.	few
TGCAGTGCCCTCACGGGCCCGGGGCCACCCCTCCACTTT	CSALTGPGPPLHF	TRBV20-1	TRBJ1-6	.	.
TGTGCCAGCAGCTCAATTCCTAGCACAGATACGCAGTATTTT	CASSSIPSTDTQYF	TRBV7-3	TRBJ2-3	.	many
TGTGCCAGCAGGGGACTAGCGGGTGATGAGCAGTTCTTC	CASRGLAGDEQFF	TRBV7-8	TRBJ2-1	TRBD2	many
TGTGCCAGTAGTACGGGACGTAGCTCATACAATGAGCAGTTCTTC	CASSTGRSSYNEQFF	TRBV19	TRBJ2-1	.	.
TGTGCCAGCAGACCCGATACGCAGTATTTT	CASRPDTQYF	TRBV7-9	TRBJ2-3	.	many
TGTGCCAGCAGCGCCCGTACCGGGAGGCCCACCTACAATGAGCAGTTCTTC	CASSARTGRPTYNEQFF	TRBV9	TRBJ2-1	TRBD2	many
TGCGCCAGCAGGACCAGCGGGGGCTACACCTTC	CASRTSGGYTF	TRBV4-1	TRBJ1-2	.	.
TGCAGTGCTAGAGATAGTCGAGTGGGGGTACTAGCGGGGCTCTACGAGCAGTACTTC	CSARDSRVGVLAGLYEQYF	TRBV20-1	TRBJ2-7	TRBD2	many
TGTGCCACCAACTTCCTAGCGGGACAGGGGGCCTACGAGCAGTACTTC	CATNFLAGQGAYEQYF	TRBV24-1	TRBJ2-7	TRBD1	.
TGTGCCACCAGTGGCTCAGGGGACAGTAGCACAGATACGCAGTATTTT	CATSGSGDSSTDTQYF	TRBV24-1	TRBJ2-3	TRBD1	many
TGTGCCACCAGTGAACCGCAGGGAAGCGCGAACACCGGGGAGCTGTTTTTT	CATSEPQGSANTGELFF	TRBV24-1	TRBJ2-2	.	.
TGCGCCACTTCAGGTAGCAATCAGCCCCAGCATTTT	CATSGSNQPQHF	TRBV10-1	TRBJ1-5	.	.
TGTGCCAGCAGCTTAGGGGGAACCTACAATGAGCAGTTCTTC	CASSLGGTYNEQFF	TRBV11-3	TRBJ2-1	.	many
TGTGCCAGCAGCCAGGGCGGGAAAGGCTCCTACAATGAGCAGTTCTTC	CASSQGGKGSYNEQFF	TRBV16	TRBJ2-1	.	.
TGTGCCAGCAGGGGGGGGACCTATAGCAATCAGCCCCAGCATTTT	CASRGGTYSNQPQHF	TRBV13	TRBJ1-5	.	.
TGCAGCGTTGACTCAGGTCCCGAGCAGTACTTC	CSVDSGPEQYF	TRBV29-1	TRBJ2-7	.	.
TGTGCCATCAGTGCTAAAGGGGCCCTCTACAATGAGCAGTTCTTC	CAISAKGALYNEQFF	TRBV10-3	TRBJ2-1	.	many
TGCAGTGCTAGAGATCTAGGACAGGGGTCTAGAAATTCACCCCTCCACTTT	CSARDLGQGSRNSPLHF	TRBV20-1	TRBJ1-6	TRBD1	.
TGCGCCAGCAGCAGACAGGCACTGAACACTGAAGCTTTCTTT	CASSRQALNTEAFF	TRBV10-1	TRBJ1-1	.	.
TGTGCCGGCATCCCTACTAGGACTAATGAAAAACTGTTTTTT	CAGIPTRTNEKLFF	TRBV6-1	TRBJ1-4	.	.
TGTGCCAGTAGTATTTCACTAGCGGGCAATGAGCAGTTCTTC	CASSISLAGNEQFF	TRBV19	TRBJ2-1	TRBD2	.
TGCAGTGCGGAAAGTCAGGGGCACGGTACAGATACGCAGTATTTT	CSAESQGHGTDTQYF	TRBV20-1	TRBJ2-3	.	.
TGTGCCAGCAGCTCTGGATTTGCCAAAAACATTCAGTACTTC	CASSSGFAKNIQYF	TRBV11-3	TRBJ2-4	.	.
TGCGCCAGCAGCTTGTTTGGACAGGGGACCTATGGCTACACCTTC	CASSLFGQGTYGYTF	TRBV5-1	TRBJ1-2	TRBD1	many
TGTGCCAGCTCACCGGGACAGGGATACTACAATGAGCAGTTCTTC	CASSPGQGYYNEQFF	TRBV18	TRBJ2-1	TRBD1	few
TGTGCCAGCACCCTAGGACAGGGGGAGGCCACTGAAGCTTTCTTT	CASTLGQGEATEAFF	TRBV11-2	TRBJ1-1	TRBD1	.
TGTGCCAGCAGCCCCCGGTTAAGCCGAGGGCGGAATGAGCAGTTCTTC	CASSPRLSRGRNEQFF	TRBV7-6	TRBJ2-1	.	many
TGTGCCGTTGACAACCGCGAGCAGTTCTTC	CAVDNREQFF	TRBV2	TRBJ2-1	.	many
TGTGCCAGCAATCGCAGGGCCCTTGAAGCTTTCTTT	CASNRRALEAFF	TRBV2	TRBJ1-1	.	.
TGTGCCAGTAGTCGGGGCCTACTCGGGGGAAACACCATATATTTT	CASSRGLLGGNTIYF	TRBV19	TRBJ1-3	.	.
TGTGCCATCGAGTCCCGGGCTCCCTACAATGAGCAGTTCTTC	CAIESRAPYNEQFF	TRBV11-2	TRBJ2-1	.	.
TGCAGTGCTGGACATAATAGCAATCAGCCCCAGCATTTT	CSAGHNSNQPQHF	TRBV20-1	TRBJ1-5	.	.
TGTGCCAGCAGTTACTCAGGGACCACCGGGGAGCTGTTTTTT	CASSYSGTTGELFF	TRBV6-6	TRBJ2-2	.	many
TGTGCCAGCAGTTTATTGGGGGAGAGTCAGCCCCAGCATTTT	CASSLLGESQPQHF	TRBV27	TRBJ1-5	.	.
TGTGCCAGCAGCTTCGGGACAGTCACCTCCTACGAGCAGTACTTC	CASSFGTVTSYEQYF	TRBV7-2	TRBJ2-7	TRBD1	.